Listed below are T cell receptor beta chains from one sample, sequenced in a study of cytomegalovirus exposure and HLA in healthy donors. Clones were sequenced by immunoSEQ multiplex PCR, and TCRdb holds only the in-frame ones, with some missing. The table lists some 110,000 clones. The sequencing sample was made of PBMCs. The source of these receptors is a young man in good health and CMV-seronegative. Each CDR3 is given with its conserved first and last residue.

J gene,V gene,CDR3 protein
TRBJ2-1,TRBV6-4,CASSNFGQGIGPSSYNEQFF
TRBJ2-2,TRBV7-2,CASSLYSGGSTGELFF
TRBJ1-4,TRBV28,CASKTGGEKLFF
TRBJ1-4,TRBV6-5,CASSPRGEKLFF
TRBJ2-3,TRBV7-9,CASSSERDTQYF
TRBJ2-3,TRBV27,CASSLRLSDTQYF
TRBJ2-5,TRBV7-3,CASSLMGSSETQYF
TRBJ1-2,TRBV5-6,CASSFRPARGYTF
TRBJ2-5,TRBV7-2,CASSPRRGGQETQYF
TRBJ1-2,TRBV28,CASRPEPGQLRGYTF
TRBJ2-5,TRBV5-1,CASSKEGLAKETQYF
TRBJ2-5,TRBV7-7,CASSGTGEETQYF
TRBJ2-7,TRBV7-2,CASSINPGVPSEQYF
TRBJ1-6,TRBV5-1,CASSLQSSYNSPLHF
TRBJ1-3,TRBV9,CASSVQVSSGNTIYF
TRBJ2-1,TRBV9,CASTLAGGQFDEQFF
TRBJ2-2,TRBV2,CASRPIRQGRTGELFF
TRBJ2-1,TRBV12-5,CASARGTGGYNEQFF
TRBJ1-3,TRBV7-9,CASSQPPQGNTIYF
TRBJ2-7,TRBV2,CASISSREGPMDEQYF
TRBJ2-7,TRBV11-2,CASSLDGARGYEQYF
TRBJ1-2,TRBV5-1,CASSSGDSNYGYTF
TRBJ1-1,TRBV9,CASSEGLGQGNTEAFF
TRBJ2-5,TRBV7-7,CASSPQGGETQYF
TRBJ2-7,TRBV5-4,CASSHRVSGGPSYEQYF
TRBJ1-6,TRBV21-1,CASTWGVGSYNSPLHF
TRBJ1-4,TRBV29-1,CSVTDTGRHEKLFF
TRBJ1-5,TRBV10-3,CAISESTGTGDNQPQHF
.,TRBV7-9,CASSLGTEQRFYEQYF
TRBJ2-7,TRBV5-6,CASSSVGQGLRSYEQYF
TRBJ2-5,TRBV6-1,CASSDFLGGEQETQYF
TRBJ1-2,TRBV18,CASSPPGQELLQTYGYTF
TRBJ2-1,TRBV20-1,CRGARYNEQFF
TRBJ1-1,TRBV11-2,CASSLAVNTEAFF
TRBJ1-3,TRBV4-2,CASSQEGQGEGNTIYF
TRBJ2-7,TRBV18,CASSPSLIYEQYF
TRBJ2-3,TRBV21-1,CASSKVLGSVGQGVLTDTQYF
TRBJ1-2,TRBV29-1,CSVFTGDGYTF
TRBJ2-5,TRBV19,CASSIDQRVGRETQYF
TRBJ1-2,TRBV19,CASSIVGGSAYGYTF
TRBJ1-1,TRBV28,CASSPTGTGAYHTEAFF
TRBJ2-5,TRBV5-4,CASSLAGTTQETQYF